This TCR beta chain was found in a study of OX40 agonist ivuxolimab in advanced cancers. About the study: The patients' treatment was ivuxolimab, an agonistic anti-OX40 (CD134) antibody. Ivuxolimab, which patients received intravenously every 2 weeks, was dosed at 0.01 to 10 mg/kg. Partial responses were achieved by three patients, of whom one had hepatocellular carcinoma and two had cutaneous melanoma. Overall study findings and caveats: CD8+ T cells (on average) carried more expanded clones than CD4+ T cells.

With regard to this clone: The antigen remains unidentified.

Sequencing used immunoSEQ multiplex PCR; TCRdb keeps in-frame clones, though not all of them. The sample lists 55,000 to 70,000 clones; roughly 87% were seen once. This CDR3 is 14 amino acids long. In germline, CDR1 is SNHLY, CDR2 FYNNEI. Germline trimming cut 10 bases from V and 4 bases from J; bases unmatched to any gene: 10. The sample in question was CD4+ or CD8+ T cells sorted from blood, obtained in a trial of the OX40 agonist ivuxolimab. The TCR originated in an adult with an advanced solid tumor such as melanoma, head and neck, liver or kidney cancer. This chain uses TRBV2 with TRBJ2-3; TRBD1 matches at 8 bases. This CDR3 reads CATTPTGAPDTQYF. The DNA for the CDR3 is TGTGCCACCACCCCGACAGGGGCCCCAGATACGCAGTATTTT.